The 14 T cell receptor beta chains below were found in one sample sequenced in a study of OX40 agonist ivuxolimab in advanced cancers. The repertoire was sequenced with immunoSEQ multiplex PCR; TCRdb's copy has only in-frame clones and lacks some. Of roughly 67,000 clones listed, roughly 84% are singletons. The sequences come from CD4+ or CD8+ T cells sorted from blood, collected in a trial of the OX40 agonist ivuxolimab. These receptors were taken from an adult with an advanced solid tumor such as melanoma, head and neck, liver or kidney cancer.

This chain joins TRBV5-1 and TRBJ1-1, with D perhaps TRBD1 (6 bases). CDR1 and CDR2 (germline): SGHRS, YFSETQ. The germline V and J ends were trimmed by 3 bases and 4 bases, with 13 bases remaining between them. The CDR3 sequence is 14 residues long. CDR3 in amino acids: CASSSQGSGTEAFF. The CDR3 nucleotides read TGCGCCAGCAGCTCGCAGGGGAGTGGCACTGAAGCTTTCTTT.

The rearrangement uses TRBV11-3 and TRBJ2-2, with TRBD1 matching 12 bases. After removal of 8 bases from V and 7 bases from J, the junction contained 11 bases not matched to a gene. Germline values: CDR1 SGHNT, CDR2 YENEEA. There are 16 residues in the CDR3. The CDR3: CASGNTGTGGFGELFF. CDR3 sequence (DNA): TGTGCCAGCGGGAACACCGGGACAGGGGGCTTCGGGGAGCTGTTTTTT.

This clone came up a few times. This chain links TRBV5-5 with TRBJ2-7; D gene uncertain. The germline V gene encodes CDR1 SGHKS and CDR2 YYEKEE (reference sequence). The V gene lost 6 bases and the J gene lost 3 bases, with 10 bases spanning the gap. CDR3 length: 12 amino acids. The CDR3 region is CASIGRYYEQYF. The CDR3 nucleotides are TGTGCCAGCATAGGGCGATACTACGAGCAGTACTTC.

The chain uses TRBV11-2 and TRBJ2-7; D possibly matches TRBD1 or TRBD2 (5 bases each). The CDR3 is 15 amino acids. Germline assignment: CDR1 SGHAT and CDR2 FQNNGV. V lost 5 bases and J 0 bases, leaving 14 bases between the germline ends. DNA of the CDR3: TGTGCCAGCAGCCCAATAGAGGGGCACTCCTACGAGCAGTACTTC. Its protein is CASSPIEGHSYEQYF.

The gene calls are TRBV9 and TRBJ1-6; no clear D. V was clipped by 2 bases and J by 0 bases, with 12 bases between them. CDR3 size: 17 residues. Germline V gene data show CDR1 as SGDLS and CDR2 as YYNGEE. CDR3 coding DNA: TGTGCCAGCAGCGTCTCGGCAACGAGCTCCTATAATTCACCCCTCCACTTT. It specifies CASSVSATSSYNSPLHF.

This chain uses TRBV7-9 with TRBJ2-7; 8 nucleotides agree with TRBD1. The junction had 4 bases not matched to a gene; V was cut back by 3 bases and J by 6 bases. The CDR3 contains 13 residues. Looked up from germline, CDR1 is SEHNR and CDR2 is FQNEAQ (reference sequence). In DNA, the CDR3 is TGTGCCAGCAGCTTCGGACAGGGAGGCGAGCAGTACTTC. As protein: CASSFGQGGEQYF.

The chain recombines TRBV9 with TRBJ2-2, with D uncertain. V lost 4 bases and J lost 3, with 10 bases in between. The CDR3 length is 14 residues. Germline V gene data show CDR1 as SGDLS and CDR2 as YYNGEE. CDR3 residues: CASSPTSDTGELFF. CDR3 bases: TGTGCCAGCAGCCCTACCTCCGACACCGGGGAGCTGTTTTTT.

The chain carries TRBV19 and TRBJ2-4; 12 nucleotides line up with TRBD2. Trimming at V came to 3 bases and at J to 7 bases, leaving 1 base not matched to a gene. CDR1 is LNHDA and CDR2 is SQIVND in the germline V gene (reference sequence). The CDR3 is 14 residues long. This chain's CDR3 is CASSILAGGNIQYF. In DNA, the CDR3 is TGTGCCAGTAGTATTCTAGCGGGGGGGAACATTCAGTACTTC.

The chain is built from TRBV25-1 and TRBJ2-1; 10 bases line up with TRBD2. Trimming took 7 bases from V and 3 from J; bases not matched to a gene: 6. Germline V CDR1 and CDR2: MGHDK, SYGVNS. This CDR3 is 15 amino acids long. CDR3 nucleotide sequence: TGTGCCAGCAACAGCGGGGGGGTCCTCTACAATGAGCAGTTCTTC. It encodes CASNSGGVLYNEQFF.

V is TRBV5-4 and J is TRBJ2-3, with TRBD2 matching 9 bases. Germline CDR1 and CDR2: SGHNT and YYREEE (reference sequence). The CDR3 spans 15 residues. V was pared by 4 bases and J by 5 bases, with 8 bases of the junction left unmatched. CDR3 sequence reads: CASSRGSGGGDTQYF. The CDR3 nucleotides read TGTGCCAGCAGCAGGGGTAGCGGGGGTGGAGATACGCAGTATTTT.

The chain links TRBV10-3 to TRBJ1-2; 10 nucleotides line up with TRBD1. This CDR3 contains 14 residues. In germline, CDR1 is ENHRY, CDR2 SYGVKD. The trim removed 6 bases at V and 6 bases at J, leaving 7 bases unmatched. The chain's CDR3 is CAISADRGRNGYTF. The CDR3 coding sequence is TGTGCCATCAGCGCCGACAGGGGGCGGAATGGCTACACCTTC.

This rearrangement joins TRBV30 to TRBJ2-7; D could derive from TRBD1 or TRBD2 (5 bases each). The ends were cut back, 0 bases at V and 6 bases at J, with 18 bases in the middle. There are 15 residues in the CDR3. Germline loops: CDR1 GTSNPN, CDR2 SVGIG (reference sequence). CDR3 in amino acids: CAWSVRGSRSGEQYF. The CDR3 region has the DNA TGTGCCTGGAGTGTACGGGGCTCTCGATCGGGCGAGCAGTACTTC.

This chain joins TRBV5-1 and TRBJ1-6, with TRBD1 matching over 11 bases. Germline loops: CDR1 SGHRS, CDR2 YFSETQ. This CDR3 is 15 amino acids long. The V and J ends lost 2 bases and 10 bases, in that order; junction bases with no gene match: 5. The CDR3 reads CASSFRTGGDSPLHF. In nucleotides, the CDR3 is TGCGCCAGCAGCTTCCGGACAGGGGGCGACTCACCCCTCCACTTT.

As DNA, the CDR3 is TGTGCCAGCAGCTTAGGTGCCGTGGCCTACGAGCAGTACTTC. Protein: CASSLGAVAYEQYF. The chain is built from TRBV11-2 and TRBJ2-7, with unresolved D. The CDR3 is 14 residues long. The V and J ends lost 1 base and 2 bases respectively, with 9 bases between them. Per the germline V gene, CDR1 is SGHAT and CDR2 is FQNNGV.